Presented here are 3 T cell receptor beta chains from one specimen sequenced in a study of blood T cell repertoires in COVID-19 (TCRdb year 2020). Libraries were prepared through the immunoSEQ multiplex PCR assay. This is the immuneACCESS table as TCRdb keeps it, with only in-frame sequences that have V and J called. A part of the clones is gone; compared with another copy, unresolved V genes explain less than half, and the rest is unexplained. The sample records some 330,000 clones, around 87% of which are singletons. In total, the top ten clones hold 1.5% to 2.5% of the sample. Source material: PBMCs or T cells enriched from blood (not recorded which). These receptors came from a man in his forties or fifties in a cohort exposed to, infected with or recovered from COVID-19 (not recorded which).

The rearrangement links TRBV12-5 to TRBJ2-2, with D tentatively TRBD2 (6 bases). The CDR3 has 13 amino acids. CDR1 LGHNT and CDR2 FRNRAP come from the germline V gene. V lost 2 bases, J lost 6 bases, and 7 bases lay in between. This CDR3 is CASGLTSSGELFF. Here the CDR3 DNA reads TGTGCTAGTGGTTTGACTAGCTCCGGGGAGCTGTTTTTT.

The V and J genes are TRBV7-3 and TRBJ1-6, with D tentatively TRBD1 (5 bases). CDR1 is SGHTA, CDR2 FQGTGA, per germline. The CDR3 runs to 15 residues. Trimming stripped 4 bases from V and 1 base from J, with 8 bases between. For the CDR3, the DNA is TGTGCCAGCAGCTCCCAGGGTTCCTATAATTCACCCCTCCACTTT. Translating gives CASSSQGSYNSPLHF.

This clone was recorded once. The V call is TRBV11-2, the J call TRBJ2-5; 7 bases match TRBD2. The CDR3 is made up of 16 amino acids. The junction had 6 bases not matched to a gene; V was cut back by 2 bases and J by 0 bases. Germline values: CDR1 SGHAT, CDR2 FQNNGV. CDR3 sequence (DNA): TGTGCCAGCAGCTTATGGGGGGAGGGCCACCAAGAGACCCAGTACTTC. Encoded protein: CASSLWGEGHQETQYF.